This TCR beta chain was profiled in a study of siplizumab effects on memory and regulatory T cells (dated by TCRdb to about 2019). In terms of the full investigation: The study looked at the effect of siplizumab, an anti-CD2 antibody, on alloreactive T-cell subsets in allogeneic mixed lymphocyte reactions made from human PBMCs. What the research found in general, with its limitations: Among mappable alloreactive CD4+ clones, the Treg-derived fraction averaged 68.8% with siplizumab versus around 29% in control reactions. Greater diversity appeared to be present in unstimulated naive T cells than in memory T cells, and a substantial contribution to the alloresponse seemed to be made by naive cells. Siplizumab significantly reduced the cumulative frequency of alloreactive sequences traceable to unstimulated CD4+ memory T cells. The suppressive function of proliferating Tregs from siplizumab cultures was not functionally confirmed. Sequences below about 10^-5 frequency were poorly captured, so only a minor fraction of alloreactive clones could be mapped to unstimulated subsets. About 80-96% of proliferating CD4+ or CD8+ clones could not be given a naive or memory phenotype.

Library method: the immunoSEQ multiplex PCR assay. The deep sequencing platform assayed roughly 10^5 TCR templates per sample. Genomic DNA extracted from sorted T cells was used for TCRbeta CDR3 sequencing. In the source study's methods: The R programming language was used for clonal analysis of TCRbeta CDR3 data. Comparing unstimulated samples against CFSE-low samples taken after the reaction was how alloreactive CD4+ and CD8+ clones were defined. Alloreactive CD4+ clones were assigned to regulatory or non-regulatory origin by matching sequences to sorted unstimulated Treg and non-Treg repertoires. This is the immuneACCESS table as TCRdb keeps it, with only in-frame sequences that have V and J called. A part of the clones is gone; compared with another copy, unresolved V genes explain less than half, and the rest is unexplained. The V and J calls and clone size are taken from that table; D and trimming were inferred from the DNA. This sample gives some 97,000 clones in total; 80% to 95% of them show up just once. The ten largest clones add up to roughly 2.7% of the sample.

Taken from cysteine to phenylalanine, the CDR3 has 15 residues. This entry keeps only the CDR3 DNA: 45 bases, framed from base 1. V and J are trimmed by 8 bases and 6 bases, and the gene matches miss 13 bases of the junction. For CDR1 and CDR2, the germline V gene lists MRHNA and SNTAGT. As to this clone: What antigen it recognizes has not been identified. Qualities for individual bases were not recorded, and no much larger clone is one base off.

Sorted unstimulated T cells and proliferating T cells recovered from mixed lymphocyte reactions underwent TCRbeta CDR3 sequencing. Fresh whole blood from over 8 HLA-typed healthy donors was used to isolate PBMCs. This chain is built from TRBV6-4 and TRBJ1-3; TRBD1 matches 7 bases in the middle. The receptor comes from a human donor in good health. Some clones in this sample may be carry-over from other donors' samples. The specimen was CD4+ T cells sorted from blood. DNA sequence: TGTGCCAGCTACCCCTCCGGGACAGTCGAAAACACCATATATTTT. It codes for CASYPSGTVENTIYF.